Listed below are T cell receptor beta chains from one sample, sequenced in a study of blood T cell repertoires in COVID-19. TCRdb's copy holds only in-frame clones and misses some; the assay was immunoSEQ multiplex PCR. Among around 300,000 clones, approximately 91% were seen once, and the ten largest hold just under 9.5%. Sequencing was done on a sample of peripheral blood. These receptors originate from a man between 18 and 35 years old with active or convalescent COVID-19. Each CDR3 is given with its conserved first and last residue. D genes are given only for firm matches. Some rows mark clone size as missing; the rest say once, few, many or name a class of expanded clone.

CDR3: CATRDSLLGGNSPLHF
DNA: TGTGCCACCCGGGACAGCCTCCTAGGAGGTAATTCACCCCTCCACTTT
J: TRBJ1-6
D: TRBD1
V: TRBV15
size: once

CDR3: CASSIARTGEAFF
DNA: TGTGCCAGTAGTATAGCCAGGACAGGGGAAGCTTTCTTT
J: TRBJ1-1
D: TRBD1
V: TRBV19
size: NA

CDR3: CASRSGTSAETQYF
DNA: TGCGCCAGCAGGAGTGGGACAAGTGCGGAGACCCAGTACTTC
J: TRBJ2-5
D: NA
V: TRBV5-1
size: NA

CDR3: CASRPRQGSYGYTF
DNA: TGTGCCAGCAGGCCTCGACAGGGCTCCTATGGCTACACCTTC
J: TRBJ1-2
D: TRBD1
V: TRBV2
size: NA

CDR3: CASSLDWRSWEKLFF
DNA: TGTGCCAGCAGCTTAGATTGGCGGTCTTGGGAAAAACTGTTTTTT
J: TRBJ1-4
D: NA
V: TRBV7-2
size: NA

CDR3: CASKTGSAYGYTF
DNA: TGTGCCAGCAAGACAGGGTCGGCCTATGGCTACACCTTC
J: TRBJ1-2
D: TRBD1
V: TRBV27
size: NA

CDR3: CASSLGGSGNSPLHF
DNA: TGTGCCAGCAGTTTAGGGGGGAGCGGGAATTCACCCCTCCACTTT
J: TRBJ1-6
D: NA
V: TRBV27
size: NA

CDR3: CASSSIGGAAYNEQFF
DNA: TGTGCCAGCAGCTCCATTGGGGGGGCCGCCTACAATGAGCAGTTCTTC
J: TRBJ2-1
D: NA
V: TRBV7-6
size: NA

CDR3: CASSEYGISTIYF
DNA: TGTGCCAGCAGTGAGTACGGTATATCCACCATATATTTT
J: TRBJ1-3
D: NA
V: TRBV25-1
size: NA

CDR3: CASSLGQGTNEKLFF
DNA: TGTGCCAGCAGCCTCGGACAGGGAACTAATGAAAAACTGTTTTTT
J: TRBJ1-4
D: TRBD1
V: TRBV7-8
size: NA

CDR3: CASSERAGGFTDTQYF
DNA: TGCGCCAGCAGTGAAAGAGCGGGGGGGTTCACAGATACGCAGTATTTT
J: TRBJ2-3
D: TRBD2
V: TRBV10-2
size: NA

CDR3: CASSPLEGSYNEQFF
DNA: TGTGCCAGCAGCCCCCTGGAGGGCTCCTACAATGAGCAGTTCTTC
J: TRBJ2-1
D: NA
V: TRBV9
size: once

CDR3: CASSFSGYHQPQHF
DNA: TGTGCCAGCAGTTTTTCAGGGTACCATCAGCCCCAGCATTTT
J: TRBJ1-5
D: NA
V: TRBV27
size: NA

CDR3: CASSLRGSGYTEAFF
DNA: TGTGCCAGCAGTTTGCGGGGCAGTGGATACACTGAAGCTTTCTTT
J: TRBJ1-1
D: NA
V: TRBV27
size: NA

CDR3: CASSKGTGTKSATNEKLFF
DNA: TGTGCCAGCAGCAAAGGGACAGGGACAAAATCAGCAACTAATGAAAAACTGTTTTTT
J: TRBJ1-4
D: TRBD1
V: TRBV11-2
size: NA

CDR3: CASSLASHMSYEQYF
DNA: TGTGCCAGCAGTTTAGCAAGCCATATGTCCTACGAGCAGTACTTC
J: TRBJ2-7
D: NA
V: TRBV27
size: NA

CDR3: CASSYFRDTAFRPQHF
DNA: TGTGCCAGCAGTTACTTCCGGGACACCGCTTTTCGGCCCCAGCATTTT
J: TRBJ1-5
D: NA
V: TRBV6-2/TRBV6-3
size: NA

CDR3: CASSLGTSGDHEQYF
DNA: TGTGCCAGCAGCTTGGGTACTAGCGGGGACCACGAGCAGTACTTC
J: TRBJ2-7
D: TRBD2
V: TRBV5-6
size: NA

CDR3: CASLLAGASDTQYF
DNA: TGTGCCAGTCTACTAGCGGGGGCTTCAGATACGCAGTATTTT
J: TRBJ2-3
D: TRBD2
V: TRBV6-5
size: NA

CDR3: CASSLALRTESYEQYF
DNA: TGTGCCAGCAGCTTAGCGCTTCGGACAGAATCCTACGAGCAGTACTTC
J: TRBJ2-7
D: NA
V: TRBV7-9
size: NA

CDR3: CASSQALRNTDTQYF
DNA: TGTGCCAGCAGCCAAGCTTTGCGGAACACAGATACGCAGTATTTT
J: TRBJ2-3
D: NA
V: TRBV3-1/TRBV3-2
size: NA

CDR3: CASSVGGQLTGELFF
DNA: TGTGCCAGCAGCGTGGGGGGGCAGCTCACCGGGGAGCTGTTTTTT
J: TRBJ2-2
D: NA
V: TRBV9
size: NA

CDR3: CASSSDRNTEAFF
DNA: TGTGCCAGCAGCTCGGACAGGAACACTGAAGCTTTCTTT
J: TRBJ1-1
D: NA
V: TRBV7-2
size: NA

CDR3: CASRLDRGLTEAFF
DNA: TGTGCCAGTAGACTTGACAGGGGGCTTACTGAAGCTTTCTTT
J: TRBJ1-1
D: TRBD1
V: TRBV19
size: NA

CDR3: CASSRGDRVNTEAFF
DNA: TGCGCCAGCAGCCGAGGAGACAGGGTAAACACTGAAGCTTTCTTT
J: TRBJ1-1
D: TRBD1
V: TRBV4-3
size: NA

CDR3: CASSWTGRNEQYF
DNA: TGTGCCAGCAGTTGGACAGGGAGAAACGAGCAGTACTTC
J: TRBJ2-7
D: TRBD1
V: TRBV27
size: NA

CDR3: CSVLARDGYGYTF
DNA: TGCAGCGTCCTGGCCAGGGATGGCTATGGCTACACCTTC
J: TRBJ1-2
D: NA
V: TRBV29-1
size: NA

CDR3: CASSGPGLAGTAGGTDTQYF
DNA: TGTGCCAGCAGTGGACCGGGACTAGCGGGGACCGCAGGAGGCACAGATACGCAGTATTTT
J: TRBJ2-3
D: TRBD2
V: TRBV6-2/TRBV6-3
size: NA

CDR3: CASSPAGHEQFF
DNA: TGTGCCAGCAGCCCCGCGGGGCATGAGCAGTTCTTC
J: TRBJ2-1
D: NA
V: TRBV13
size: NA

CDR3: CASSLGRGGNTQYF
DNA: TGTGCCAGCAGCTTAGGCCGGGGGGGGAATACGCAGTATTTT
J: TRBJ2-3
D: TRBD2
V: TRBV13
size: NA

CDR3: CASSLRAGTGGNQPQHF
DNA: TGTGCCAGCTCACTACGAGCCGGGACAGGGGGCAATCAGCCCCAGCATTTT
J: TRBJ1-5
D: TRBD1
V: TRBV18
size: NA

CDR3: CASSLSRAIRLGGGSGDTQYF
DNA: TGTGCCAGCAGTTTATCTCGGGCGATCCGGTTAGGCGGGGGGTCGGGAGATACGCAGTATTTT
J: TRBJ2-3
D: TRBD2
V: TRBV27
size: NA

CDR3: CASSESGLGTNSPLHF
DNA: TGTGCCAGCAGTGAATCGGGATTGGGTACTAATTCACCCCTCCACTTT
J: TRBJ1-6
D: NA
V: TRBV2
size: NA

CDR3: CASSGTGVDLVYGYTF
DNA: TGCGCCAGCAGTGGAACAGGGGTCGATTTGGTTTATGGCTACACCTTC
J: TRBJ1-2
D: TRBD1
V: TRBV10-2
size: NA

CDR3: CASSIGGQVQETQYF
DNA: TGTGCCAGTAGTATCGGTGGACAGGTCCAGGAGACCCAGTACTTC
J: TRBJ2-5
D: TRBD1
V: TRBV19
size: NA

CDR3: CASSGTDGYTF
DNA: TGTGCCAGCAGCGGGACAGATGGCTACACCTTC
J: TRBJ1-2
D: NA
V: TRBV9
size: NA

CDR3: CASSSPRDSRGTRSTIYF
DNA: TGTGCCAGCAGCTCCCCTAGAGATAGCCGGGGAACAAGGAGCACCATATATTTT
J: TRBJ1-3
D: NA
V: TRBV7-8
size: NA

CDR3: CASSLLRGGINTQYF
DNA: TGTGCCAGCAGCTTGCTTCGCGGGGGTATAAATACGCAGTATTTT
J: TRBJ2-3
D: TRBD2
V: TRBV5-6
size: NA

CDR3: CASSLAAGIYTGELFF
DNA: TGTGCCAGCAGCTTAGCGGCGGGGATCTACACCGGGGAGCTGTTTTTT
J: TRBJ2-2
D: NA
V: TRBV7-2
size: NA

CDR3: CASTGQGYNEQFF
DNA: TGTGCCAGCACGGGACAGGGCTACAATGAGCAGTTCTTC
J: TRBJ2-1
D: TRBD1
V: TRBV6-5
size: NA

CDR3: CASSPRSNDETQYF
DNA: TGTGCCAGCAGTCCACGGTCCAACGATGAGACCCAGTACTTC
J: TRBJ2-5
D: NA
V: TRBV6-5
size: NA

CDR3: CASSEFRDRGPFNYGYTF
DNA: TGTGCCAGCAGTGAGTTCCGGGACAGGGGTCCTTTTAACTATGGCTACACCTTC
J: TRBJ1-2
D: TRBD1
V: TRBV2
size: few

CDR3: CASSVGTGTIEQYF
DNA: TGTGCCAGCAGCGTAGGGACAGGCACTATAGAGCAGTACTTC
J: TRBJ2-7
D: TRBD1
V: TRBV9
size: NA

CDR3: CASSLWDTDYNSPLHF
DNA: TGTGCCAGCAGCTTATGGGACACGGATTATAATTCACCCCTCCACTTT
J: TRBJ1-6
D: NA
V: TRBV7-2
size: few

CDR3: CAWSTNPGQGCRNTIYF
DNA: TGTGCCTGGAGTACTAATCCGGGACAGGGTTGTAGAAACACCATATATTTT
J: TRBJ1-3
D: TRBD1
V: TRBV30
size: NA

CDR3: CASSSGAGANVLTF
DNA: TGTGCCAGCAGCTCAGGGGCCGGGGCCAACGTCCTGACTTTC
J: TRBJ2-6
D: NA
V: TRBV6-4
size: few

CDR3: CASSLYGQETQYF
DNA: TGCGCCAGCAGCTTGTACGGGCAAGAGACCCAGTACTTC
J: TRBJ2-5
D: NA
V: TRBV5-1
size: NA

CDR3: CASNLGQHTEAFF
DNA: TGTGCCAGCAACCTAGGACAGCACACTGAAGCTTTCTTT
J: TRBJ1-1
D: NA
V: TRBV6-5
size: NA

CDR3: CATRGASGDRSEQYF
DNA: TGTGCCACCAGAGGCGCTAGCGGGGATCGTAGCGAGCAGTACTTC
J: TRBJ2-7
D: TRBD2
V: TRBV15
size: NA

CDR3: CSAGGQGGYTF
DNA: TGCAGTGCTGGTGGACAGGGCGGCTACACCTTC
J: TRBJ1-2
D: TRBD1
V: TRBV20-1
size: NA

CDR3: CASSPLDRVSGNTIYF
DNA: TGTGCCAGCTCACCCCTTGACAGGGTCTCTGGAAACACCATATATTTT
J: TRBJ1-3
D: TRBD1
V: TRBV18
size: NA